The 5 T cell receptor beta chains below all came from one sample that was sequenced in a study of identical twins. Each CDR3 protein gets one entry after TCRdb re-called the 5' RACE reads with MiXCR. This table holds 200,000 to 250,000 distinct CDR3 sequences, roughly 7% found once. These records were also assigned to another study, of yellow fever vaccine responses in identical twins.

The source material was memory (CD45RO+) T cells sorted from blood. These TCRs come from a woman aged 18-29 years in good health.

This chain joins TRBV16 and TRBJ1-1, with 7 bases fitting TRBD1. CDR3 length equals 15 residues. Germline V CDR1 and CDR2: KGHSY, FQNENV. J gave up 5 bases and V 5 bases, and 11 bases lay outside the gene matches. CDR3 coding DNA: TGTGCCAGCAGCAAGAACAGGGGAAGGGGGACTGAAGCTTTCTTT. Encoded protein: CASSKNRGRGTEAFF.

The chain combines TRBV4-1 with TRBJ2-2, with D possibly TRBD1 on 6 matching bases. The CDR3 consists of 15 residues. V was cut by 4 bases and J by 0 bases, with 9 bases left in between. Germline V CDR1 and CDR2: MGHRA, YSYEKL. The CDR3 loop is CASSLGHANTGELFF. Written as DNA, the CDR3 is TGCGCCAGCAGCCTGGGACACGCGAACACCGGGGAGCTGTTTTTT.

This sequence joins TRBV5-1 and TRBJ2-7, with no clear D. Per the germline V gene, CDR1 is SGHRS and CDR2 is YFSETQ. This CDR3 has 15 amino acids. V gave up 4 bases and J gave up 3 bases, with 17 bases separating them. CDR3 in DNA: TGCGCCAGCAGCCGTGCCTTGGGCAGTTACTACGAGCAGTACTTC. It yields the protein CASSRALGSYYEQYF.

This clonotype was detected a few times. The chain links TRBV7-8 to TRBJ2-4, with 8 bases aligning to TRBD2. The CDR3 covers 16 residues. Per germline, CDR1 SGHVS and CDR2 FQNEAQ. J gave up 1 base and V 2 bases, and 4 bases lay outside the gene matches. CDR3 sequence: CASSLSSGKAKNIQYF. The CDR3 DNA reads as TGTGCCAGCAGCTTAAGTAGCGGGAAGGCCAAAAACATTCAGTACTTC.

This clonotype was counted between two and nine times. The CDR3 spells CASSPDRGSYEQYF. CDR3 nucleotides: TGTGCCAGCAGCCCGGACAGGGGTTCCTACGAGCAGTACTTC. This chain links TRBV7-7 with TRBJ2-7; 9 bases are a match to TRBD1. The V gene end was trimmed by 5 bases and the J gene end by 1 base; junction bases not matched to a gene: 3. The germline V gene has CDR1 SSHAT and CDR2 FNYEAQ (reference sequence). CDR3 length: 14 amino acids.